Listed below are T cell receptor beta chains from one sample, sequenced in a study of persistence of HIV-infected CD4 T cells. The repertoire was sequenced with immunoSEQ multiplex PCR; TCRdb's copy has only in-frame clones and lacks some. The table shows more than 35,000 clones, with more than 70% occurring only once. Antigen specificity for these receptors is unknown. Specimen: CD4+ T cells sorted from PBMCs after roughly 17-hour stimulation, collected from a patient who received antiretroviral therapy. The receptors were sampled from an adult man with HIV who was CMV-seropositive. The CDR3 runs from the conserved cysteine through the conserved F or W. The D gene is left open where the match is weak. Where a row states a size, it is once, few, many or the class of an expanded clone; other rows omit it.

abundance	j_gene	v_gene	d_gene	CDR3nt	CDR3aa
NA	TRBJ1-4	TRBV3-1/TRBV3-2	NA	TGTGCCAGCAGCCAAGGGGAAGAAAAACTGTTTTTT	CASSQGEEKLFF
NA	TRBJ1-2	TRBV6-5	TRBD1	TGTGCCAGCAGTTACCTGACAGGGTATGGCTACACCTTC	CASSYLTGYGYTF
NA	TRBJ2-1	TRBV3-1/TRBV3-2	NA	TGTGCCAGCAGCCCACAGGAGGTGAAGGGCAATGAGCAGTTCTTC	CASSPQEVKGNEQFF
NA	TRBJ1-1	TRBV20-1	NA	TGCAGCCCTGGGGGTTTGACTGAAGCTTTCTTT	CSPGGLTEAFF
NA	TRBJ2-2	TRBV6-6	TRBD2	TGTGCCAGCAGTCTAGCGGGGGCCGTTACCGGGGAGCTGTTTTTT	CASSLAGAVTGELFF
once	TRBJ2-7	TRBV2	TRBD2	TGTGCCAGCACCGTACTAGCGGGGGAGGACGAGCAGTACTTC	CASTVLAGEDEQYF
NA	TRBJ1-1	TRBV7-9	NA	TGTGCCAGCAGCTTATTGGCGGGGACCGTGACTGAAGCTTTCTTT	CASSLLAGTVTEAFF
once	TRBJ2-2	TRBV5-1	NA	TGCGCCAGCAGCTTGGCCTCGGCGGCGAACACCGGGGAGCTGTTTTTT	CASSLASAANTGELFF
NA	TRBJ2-7	TRBV18	TRBD1	TGTGCCAGCTCACCACTATCGGACCCCGGGACAGGCGGAGGCGAGCAGTACTTC	CASSPLSDPGTGGGEQYF
NA	TRBJ2-7	TRBV6-5	NA	TGTGCCAGCTACAACAGGTTTTCCTACGAGCAGTACTTC	CASYNRFSYEQYF
NA	TRBJ2-7	TRBV5-1	TRBD1	TGCGCCAGCAGGGGGGGACAGGGAAGGTACGAGCAGTACTTC	CASRGGQGRYEQYF
NA	TRBJ1-2	TRBV30	NA	TGTGCCTGGAGTGAAGGGACCAACTATGGCTACACCTTC	CAWSEGTNYGYTF
NA	TRBJ2-3	TRBV27	NA	TGTGCCAGCAGTTTGGGGGGGCAAGGAGATACGCAGTATTTT	CASSLGGQGDTQYF
NA	TRBJ2-1	TRBV10-2	TRBD2	TGCGCCAGCAGTGGGGGCGGACTAGCGGGGTTTAAATCCTACAATGAGCAGTTCTTC	CASSGGGLAGFKSYNEQFF
once	TRBJ1-4	TRBV2	NA	TGTGCCAGCAGTTCCGGGGGGTCAACTAATGAAAAACTGTTTTTT	CASSSGGSTNEKLFF
NA	TRBJ1-6	TRBV12-3/TRBV12-4	NA	TGTGCCAGCAGCCCCCAACATAATTCACCCCTCCACTTT	CASSPQHNSPLHF
NA	TRBJ1-5	TRBV19	TRBD1	TGTGCCAGTACCCTGACAGGGCAACAGCCCCAGCATTTT	CASTLTGQQPQHF
once	TRBJ1-4	TRBV18	NA	TGTGCCAGCTCACTCTCGACGGTGGGCGAAAAACTGTTTTTT	CASSLSTVGEKLFF
NA	TRBJ1-5	TRBV30	TRBD1	TGTGCCTGTGGACAGGGATCTTCGGGCAATCAGCCCCAGCATTTT	CACGQGSSGNQPQHF
NA	TRBJ2-2	TRBV5-1	TRBD1	TGCGCCAGCAGCTCAGGACAGGGAGGCACCGGGGAGCTGTTTTTT	CASSSGQGGTGELFF
NA	TRBJ2-2	TRBV2	NA	TGTGCCATATCTAAGGGAAGGGACACCGGGGAGCTGTTTTTT	CAISKGRDTGELFF
NA	TRBJ1-6	TRBV30	TRBD1	TGTGCCTGGAGTTCTGGGGACAGGGAAAATTCACCCCTCCACTTT	CAWSSGDRENSPLHF